This paragraph covers one TCR beta chain sequence. The source of the sample is a study of T cell responses to AZD1222 COVID-19 vaccine. The data were produced by immunoSEQ multiplex PCR, yet TCRdb's version contains in-frame clones alone and is incomplete. Counted here are about 140,000 clones, 80% to 95% occurring once; the ten biggest clones make up approximately 4.7%. The CDR3 loop spans 17 amino acids. CDR1 is MGHRA and CDR2 is YSYEKL in the germline V gene. Trimming took 0 bases from V and 9 from J, leaving 18 bases between them. V is TRBV4-1 and J is TRBJ1-6; the D is unclear. This TCR was recovered from an adult in good health. The sequences come from peripheral blood, collected on day 0 of AZD1222 vaccination. CDR3 bases: TGCGCCAGCAGCCAAGATAAGGAAGAAACGGTCCTTTCACCCCTCCACTTT. It specifies CASSQDKEETVLSPLHF.